These T cell receptor beta chains were read from a single sample in a study of graft-versus-host responses after intestinal transplantation. No antigen is known for these receptors. The table came from immunoSEQ multiplex PCR; TCRdb's copy has only in-frame clones and leaves some out. This table has roughly 120,000 clones, about 95% appearing once. Sequencing was performed on unstimulated CD8+ T cells sorted from spleen or lymph node cells, taken before intestinal transplant. The receptors stem from a human donor who received an intestinal transplant. Both conserved end residues are part of each CDR3. A D gene is named only where the DNA matches it firmly. Where a row states a size, it is once, few, many or the class of an expanded clone; other rows omit it.

V gene	clone size	J gene	D gene	CDR3 DNA	CDR3 protein
TRBV19	.	TRBJ2-7	TRBD2	TGTGCCAGTAGCCCCGGGGGGAGTCCCCTCGAGCAGTACTTC	CASSPGGSPLEQYF
TRBV5-6	once	TRBJ2-3	.	TGTGCCAGCAGCTTGGCGCTGGGGGCAGATACGCAGTATTTT	CASSLALGADTQYF
TRBV5-8	.	TRBJ1-2	.	TGTGCCAGCAGCCTTGGGGGGGGCTACACCTTC	CASSLGGGYTF
TRBV4-2	.	TRBJ2-1	TRBD2	TGTGCCAGCAGCCAAGATTCGGTTTTCGGGAGCGGGAGGGCCAATGAGCAGTTCTTC	CASSQDSVFGSGRANEQFF
TRBV2	.	TRBJ2-7	.	TGTGCCAGCCCCCCGCAGGGAGGCGGGAAGACCTACGAGCAGTACTTC	CASPPQGGGKTYEQYF
TRBV7-3	once	TRBJ2-1	.	TGTGCCAGCAGCTCCGGGACAGGAGGTGTGCGGGAGGGAAATGAGCAGTTCTTC	CASSSGTGGVREGNEQFF
TRBV9	.	TRBJ1-2	TRBD1	TGTGCCAGCAGCGGCACAGGGGGCGACGGCTACACCTTC	CASSGTGGDGYTF
TRBV6-6	.	TRBJ1-2	TRBD1	TGTGCCAGCAGTTACTCGGACAGGAACTATGGCTACACCTTC	CASSYSDRNYGYTF
TRBV5-6	.	TRBJ2-7	TRBD1	TGTGCCAGCAGCCCGGGACAGACCTACGAGCAGTACTTC	CASSPGQTYEQYF
TRBV15	.	TRBJ2-1	.	TGTGCCACCAGCAGAGATCCCGGGAACCTCTCCTACAATGAGCAGTTCTTC	CATSRDPGNLSYNEQFF
TRBV9	.	TRBJ2-1	TRBD2	TGTGCCAGCAGCGTAGTAGCGGGAGGCGGCAATGAGCAGTTCTTC	CASSVVAGGGNEQFF
TRBV6-4	.	TRBJ1-5	.	TGTGCCAGCAGTGAGCAGGGAAATCAGCCCCAGCATTTT	CASSEQGNQPQHF
TRBV7-2	once	TRBJ2-7	.	TGTGCCAGCAGCTTAGGCCTGAGCTCCTACGAGCAGTACTTC	CASSLGLSSYEQYF
TRBV28	.	TRBJ2-5	.	TGTGCCAGCGGCCCAGGGGGGTGGACAGAGACCCAGTACTTC	CASGPGGWTETQYF
TRBV4-3	.	TRBJ1-5	.	TGCGCCAGCAGCCTTTGGATGGGGGCAGATCAGCCCCAGCATTTT	CASSLWMGADQPQHF
TRBV6-5	.	TRBJ2-3	.	TGTGCCAGCACCGATGGATTAGACACAGATACGCAGTATTTT	CASTDGLDTDTQYF
TRBV9	.	TRBJ1-3	.	TGTGCCAGCAGCCCACTAAGCATGCCCTCTGGAAACACCATATATTTT	CASSPLSMPSGNTIYF
TRBV27	.	TRBJ2-1	.	TGTGCCAGCAGTTTATATGGTAGCTACTCCTACAATGAGCAGTTCTTC	CASSLYGSYSYNEQFF
TRBV5-4	.	TRBJ1-2	.	TGTGCCAGCAGCCAAGAATCAGTGGGCTATGGCTACACCTTC	CASSQESVGYGYTF
TRBV4-1	.	TRBJ2-1	.	TGCGCCAGCAGCCAAGAGGCTTTCACCTACAATGAGCAGTTCTTC	CASSQEAFTYNEQFF
TRBV20-1	.	TRBJ2-7	.	TGCAGTGCTAGAGTAGCGCTCGAGCAGTACTTC	CSARVALEQYF
TRBV30	.	TRBJ2-5	.	TGTGCCTGGAAGAGGGGTGGGGAGACCCAGTACTTC	CAWKRGGETQYF
TRBV29-1	.	TRBJ2-7	TRBD1	TGCAGCGGGAAGGGACAGGGACGGGACGAGCAGTACTTC	CSGKGQGRDEQYF
TRBV7-2	.	TRBJ1-2	.	TGTGCCAGCAGCCCCTCTGGACAGCATTTCGTCTATGGCTACACCTTC	CASSPSGQHFVYGYTF
TRBV2	once	TRBJ1-1	.	TGTGCCAGCCTCTTCCCCGGCTATTGGGCTGAAGCTTTCTTT	CASLFPGYWAEAFF
TRBV28	.	TRBJ1-2	.	TGTGCCAGCAGTCCACCAGGGTCGGGCTATGGCTACACCTTC	CASSPPGSGYGYTF
TRBV12-5	.	TRBJ1-1	.	TGTGCTCGTTCGTCGGTGGAGTTAAACACTGAAGCTTTCTTT	CARSSVELNTEAFF
TRBV9	.	TRBJ2-2	.	TGTGCCAGCAACTCGGGACAATTCACCGGGGAGCTGTTTTTT	CASNSGQFTGELFF
TRBV7-9	.	TRBJ2-7	TRBD2	TGTGCCAGCAGCGGTTGGACGGCGGGAGGGCCGGGCGAGCAGTACTTC	CASSGWTAGGPGEQYF
TRBV7-6	.	TRBJ2-5	TRBD1	TGTGCCAGCAGCTTAGCGCGACAGGGGGCTTGGGAGACCCAGTACTTC	CASSLARQGAWETQYF
TRBV13	.	TRBJ2-1	.	TGTGCCAGCAGCGTCGGGAGAAGGGATGAGCAGTTCTTC	CASSVGRRDEQFF
TRBV7-9	.	TRBJ2-7	.	TGTGCCAGCAGCTTAGTACAGGGTCGACACGAGCAGTACTTC	CASSLVQGRHEQYF
TRBV11-2	.	TRBJ1-1	.	TGTGCCAGCAGCTTAATCGAGCATATTACTGAAGCTTTCTTT	CASSLIEHITEAFF
TRBV5-4	.	TRBJ2-1	TRBD2	TGTGCCAGCTGGACTAGCGGGAACAATGAGCAGTTCTTC	CASWTSGNNEQFF
TRBV7-9	.	TRBJ2-7	.	TGTGCCAGCAGCTTAATAGGAGGGGCCTACGAGCAGTACTTC	CASSLIGGAYEQYF
TRBV5-3	.	TRBJ2-1	TRBD2	TGTGCCAGACTAACACAGCGGGAGTCGAATGAGCAGTTCTTC	CARLTQRESNEQFF
TRBV7-2	once	TRBJ2-7	.	TGTGCCAGCAGCTTAGTAGGGCCCGCAGCCTACGAGCAGTACTTC	CASSLVGPAAYEQYF
TRBV27	.	TRBJ1-1	.	TGTGCCAGCAGCAGTCCACCGGGGACTGAAGCTTTCTTT	CASSSPPGTEAFF
TRBV9	.	TRBJ2-7	.	TGTGCCAGCAGCGTTAGCGGAATCCATCCGTCCGAGCAGTACTTC	CASSVSGIHPSEQYF
TRBV5-6	few	TRBJ1-1	.	TGTGCCAGCAGCTTGAGAGTGAATGAAGCTTTCTTT	CASSLRVNEAFF
TRBV9	.	TRBJ1-1	.	TGTGCCAGCAGCCCCGACCCGGCTTCGAACACTGAAGCTTTCTTT	CASSPDPASNTEAFF
TRBV30	.	TRBJ2-7	.	TGTGCCTGGACCCGGGGTTCGGCCAGGTACGAGCAGTACTTC	CAWTRGSARYEQYF
TRBV11-2	.	TRBJ2-2	TRBD1	TGTGCCAGCAAAGGACCACAGGGGGCGAGGAGGGCCGGGGAGCTGTTTTTT	CASKGPQGARRAGELFF
TRBV7-9	.	TRBJ2-1	.	TGTGCCAGCAGCTTAGGGTTTCGGCAGAAATACAATGAGCAGTTCTTC	CASSLGFRQKYNEQFF
TRBV6-4	.	TRBJ2-3	TRBD2	TGTGCCAGCAGTGCCGGGACTAGCGGGAGGTCAGATACGCAGTATTTT	CASSAGTSGRSDTQYF
TRBV5-6	.	TRBJ2-7	.	TGTGCCAGCAGCTGGGCTGGAAGCTCCTACGAGCAGTACTTC	CASSWAGSSYEQYF